These T cell receptor beta chains were read from a single sample in a study of T-cell memory formation after mild COVID-19. TCRdb independently ran MiXCR on the 5' RACE reads; one entry per CDR3 protein. This sample has about 240,000 distinct CDR3 sequences, with approximately 9% found just once. The sequenced sample consisted of PBMCs or a T cell subset sorted from them (not recorded which). Source of these receptors: a man between 18 and 35 years old who had mild COVID-19 (a few samples of this study predate the infection). Cell type and time point are not known. Each CDR3 is given with its conserved first and last residue. A D gene is named only where the DNA matches it firmly. For some rows the clone size is stated as once, few or many, or as a class when expanded; others skip it.

v_call,d_call,j_call,clone_size,cdr3_aa,cdr3_nt
TRBV10-3,TRBD1,TRBJ2-3,few,CAIGDSGTDTQYF,TGTGCCATCGGGGACAGCGGCACAGATACGCAGTATTTT
TRBV7-9,NA,TRBJ1-2,many,CASSLDGFGGYTF,TGTGCCAGCAGTTTGGACGGCTTCGGTGGCTACACCTTC
TRBV2,NA,TRBJ1-2,few,CASSEASGTLLYGYTF,TGTGCCAGCAGTGAAGCTTCCGGGACACTGTTGTATGGCTACACCTTC
TRBV2,TRBD1,TRBJ2-5,NA,CASSADRGTRETQYF,TGTGCCAGCAGTGCGGACAGGGGGACGAGAGAGACCCAGTACTTC
TRBV7-9,NA,TRBJ1-6,NA,CASSLSYSPLHF,TGTGCCAGCAGCTTAAGTTATTCACCCCTCCACTTT
TRBV7-2,TRBD1,TRBJ1-4,few,CASSSRTGSSEKLFF,TGTGCCAGCAGCTCCCGGACAGGGTCGAGTGAAAAACTGTTTTTT
TRBV10-3,NA,TRBJ1-2,NA,CAISPEAEYGYTF,TGTGCCATCAGTCCTGAAGCGGAATATGGCTACACCTTC
TRBV4-2,TRBD2,TRBJ2-1,few,CASSQVMGGIEQFF,TGTGCCAGCAGCCAAGTAATGGGAGGGATTGAGCAGTTCTTC
TRBV6-5,NA,TRBJ2-3,many,CASRTTGHTQYF,TGTGCCAGCAGAACTACAGGGCACACGCAGTATTTT
TRBV10-3,NA,TRBJ2-1,NA,CAISESGISRHEQFF,TGTGCCATCAGTGAGTCGGGTATTTCCAGGCATGAGCAGTTCTTC
TRBV5-1,NA,TRBJ2-7,few,CASTFSGSTLLYF,TGCGCCAGCACCTTTTCCGGGTCAACCCTTCTTTACTTC
TRBV12-3/TRBV12-4,NA,TRBJ1-4,few,CASGAGEKLFF,TGTGCCAGCGGGGCGGGAGAAAAACTGTTTTTT
TRBV4-2,TRBD1,TRBJ2-3,NA,CASSQGRTGRSDTQYF,TGTGCCAGCAGCCAAGGAAGGACAGGGCGGTCAGATACGCAGTATTTT
TRBV6-4,TRBD1,TRBJ2-1,few,CASSETQGADEQFF,TGTGCCAGCAGTGAGACCCAGGGGGCGGATGAGCAGTTCTTC
TRBV5-6,NA,TRBJ2-3,few,CASRSGGGATDTQYF,TGTGCCAGCAGGTCCGGTGGGGGGGCCACAGATACGCAGTATTTT
TRBV15,NA,TRBJ1-5,few,CATSRDDQPQHF,TGTGCCACCAGCAGAGATGACCAGCCCCAGCATTTT
TRBV6-5,NA,TRBJ1-1,NA,CASIKNGLTEAFF,TGTGCCAGCATTAAAAACGGGCTCACTGAAGCTTTCTTT
TRBV10-2,NA,TRBJ1-2,few,CASSDPQGRGDGYTF,TGCGCCAGCAGTGACCCCCAGGGAAGAGGGGATGGCTACACCTTC
TRBV5-1,NA,TRBJ2-1,many,CASSLDTPSYNEQFF,TGCGCCAGCAGCTTGGACACACCCTCCTACAATGAGCAGTTCTTC
TRBV12-5,NA,TRBJ1-2,few,CASGLEYGGYTF,TGTGCTAGTGGTTTGGAGTACGGTGGCTACACCTTC
TRBV25-1,NA,TRBJ2-5,NA,CASSAGTHRETQYF,TGTGCCAGCAGCGCCGGGACTCATCGGGAGACCCAGTACTTC
TRBV5-1,NA,TRBJ2-1,many,CASSVERGNEQFF,TGCGCCAGCAGCGTGGAACGGGGGAATGAGCAGTTCTTC
TRBV7-2,NA,TRBJ1-6,few,CASGDRNNSPLHF,TGTGCCAGCGGAGACAGAAATAATTCACCCCTCCACTTT
TRBV5-1,TRBD1,TRBJ2-1,NA,CASSLGQGARLYEQFF,TGCGCCAGCAGCTTGGGGCAGGGGGCGCGTCTTTATGAGCAGTTCTTC
TRBV20-1,NA,TRBJ1-4,NA,CSARVPGVGEKLFF,TGCAGTGCTAGAGTTCCAGGGGTGGGCGAAAAACTGTTTTTT
TRBV2,NA,TRBJ2-6,NA,CASCRDCSSGANVLTF,TGTGCCAGCTGCCGGGACTGTAGCTCTGGGGCCAACGTCCTGACTTTC
TRBV18,NA,TRBJ2-3,few,CASSPVYVTADTQYF,TGTGCCAGCTCACCCGTGTATGTAACCGCAGATACGCAGTATTTT
TRBV4-3,NA,TRBJ2-1,many,CASSQEAHSEQFF,TGCGCCAGCAGCCAAGAGGCACATTCTGAGCAGTTCTTC
TRBV6-2/TRBV6-3,NA,TRBJ1-6,many,CASSYSPGYLDSPLHF,TGTGCCAGCAGTTACTCCCCTGGTTACTTGGATTCACCCCTCCACTTT
TRBV7-8,NA,TRBJ2-6,few,CASSLYGAGGANVLTF,TGTGCCAGCAGCTTATACGGGGCGGGTGGGGCCAACGTCCTGACTTTC
TRBV5-1,NA,TRBJ2-2,many,CASSTAGAAGSTGELFF,TGCGCCAGCAGCACCGCGGGGGCGGCAGGAAGCACCGGGGAGCTGTTTTTT
TRBV11-2,NA,TRBJ2-1,many,CASSLGGVRWNEQFF,TGTGCCAGCAGCTTAGGAGGGGTTCGTTGGAATGAGCAGTTCTTC
TRBV23-1,NA,TRBJ2-2,NA,CASSQVGGRNTGELFF,TGCGCCAGCAGTCAGGTCGGGGGGCGCAACACCGGGGAGCTGTTTTTT
TRBV6-5,NA,TRBJ2-1,many,CASRDSIYNEQFF,TGTGCCAGCAGGGACAGTATATACAATGAGCAGTTCTTC
TRBV20-1,TRBD1,TRBJ2-7,NA,CSASGQGVSYEQYF,TGCAGTGCGTCGGGACAGGGGGTCTCCTACGAGCAGTACTTC
TRBV15,NA,TRBJ1-2,few,CATSRASGSYGYTF,TGTGCCACCAGCAGAGCCTCGGGTTCCTATGGCTACACCTTC
TRBV12-3/TRBV12-4,TRBD1,TRBJ1-6,NA,CASRPSDRGHSPLHF,TGTGCCAGCAGACCTTCCGACAGGGGGCATTCACCCCTCCACTTT
TRBV18,NA,TRBJ2-3,NA,CASSPPPTDTQYF,TGTGCCAGCTCACCACCTCCCACAGATACGCAGTATTTT
TRBV12-3/TRBV12-4,NA,TRBJ2-5,NA,CATRVGVMEETQYF,TGTGCCACCAGGGTTGGGGTTATGGAGGAGACCCAGTACTTC
TRBV6-1,NA,TRBJ2-1,few,CASSEGRGPLSGHEQFF,TGTGCCAGCAGTGAAGGTCGCGGCCCGCTGAGCGGGCATGAGCAGTTCTTC